The rows below give T cell receptor beta chains drawn from one sample of a study of early T cells in non-severe SARS-CoV-2 infection. TCRdb reprocessed the 5' RACE reads via MiXCR and lists one record per CDR3 protein. The data contain some 66,000 distinct CDR3 sequences, approximately 8.3% of them singletons. Sample: whole blood. The receptors were gathered from an adult who was a healthcare worker with PCR-confirmed SARS-CoV-2 infection or an uninfected control (not recorded which). The CDR3 runs from the conserved cysteine through the conserved F or W. A D gene is named only where the DNA matches it firmly. Size is stated for part of the rows, as once, few or many counts, or as a class when the clone is expanded.

V: TRBV7-8
size: NA
J: TRBJ2-1
D: TRBD2
CDR3: CASSLVFAGGQRNEQFF
DNA: TGTGCCAGCAGCTTAGTGTTCGCGGGAGGGCAGAGGAATGAGCAGTTCTTC

V: TRBV20-1
size: many
J: TRBJ2-5
D: TRBD2
CDR3: CSARDQLAGAEETQYF
DNA: TGCAGTGCTAGAGATCAACTAGCGGGAGCAGAAGAGACCCAGTACTTC

V: TRBV10-3
size: many
J: TRBJ1-2
D: NA
CDR3: CAISEIQGSYGYTF
DNA: TGTGCCATCAGTGAGATACAGGGAAGCTATGGCTACACCTTC

V: TRBV29-1
size: many
J: TRBJ2-5
D: TRBD1
CDR3: CSVPPGGRETQYF
DNA: TGCAGCGTCCCCCCAGGGGGCCGAGAGACCCAGTACTTC

V: TRBV20-1
size: NA
J: TRBJ1-3
D: NA
CDR3: CSAAPGTGNTIYF
DNA: TGCAGTGCTGCCCCGGGGACTGGAAACACCATATATTTT

V: TRBV9
size: few
J: TRBJ2-1
D: TRBD2
CDR3: CASSVGLAGYNEQFF
DNA: TGTGCCAGCAGCGTAGGACTAGCGGGGTACAATGAGCAGTTCTTC

V: TRBV12-3/TRBV12-4
size: few
J: TRBJ1-3
D: NA
CDR3: CASSLDEIVSSGNTIYF
DNA: TGTGCCAGCAGTTTAGACGAGATTGTGAGCTCTGGAAACACCATATATTTT

V: TRBV20-1
size: few
J: TRBJ2-1
D: TRBD2
CDR3: CSARKEDRDYFYNEQFF
DNA: TGCAGTGCTAGAAAAGAAGATCGGGACTATTTCTACAATGAGCAGTTCTTC

V: TRBV29-1
size: few
J: TRBJ2-1
D: TRBD1
CDR3: CSVEVTGAQNEQFF
DNA: TGCAGCGTTGAAGTAACAGGGGCGCAGAATGAGCAGTTCTTC

V: TRBV7-8
size: NA
J: TRBJ2-3
D: TRBD2
CDR3: CASSLMASGSRKYF
DNA: TGTGCCAGCAGCTTAATGGCTAGCGGGAGTCGAAAGTATTTT

V: TRBV11-2
size: NA
J: TRBJ1-5
D: NA
CDR3: CASSLDARGGSQPQHF
DNA: TGTGCCAGCAGCTTAGATGCGAGGGGCGGCAGCCAGCCCCAGCATTTT

V: TRBV30
size: NA
J: TRBJ2-1
D: TRBD2
CDR3: CAWRSGRAVDEQFF
DNA: TGTGCCTGGAGGAGCGGGAGGGCCGTCGATGAGCAGTTCTTC

V: TRBV7-8
size: many
J: TRBJ2-3
D: TRBD1
CDR3: CASRPDRGRTDTQYF
DNA: TGTGCCAGCAGACCGGACAGGGGGCGAACAGATACGCAGTATTTT

V: TRBV28
size: many
J: TRBJ1-2
D: NA
CDR3: CATLGGGLSYGYTF
DNA: TGTGCCACCCTCGGCGGGGGGCTTTCCTATGGCTACACCTTC

V: TRBV5-5
size: many
J: TRBJ1-2
D: TRBD1
CDR3: CASSYRTGSRGTYGYTF
DNA: TGTGCCAGCAGCTACCGAACAGGTTCCAGGGGGACTTATGGCTACACCTTC

V: TRBV28
size: NA
J: TRBJ2-5
D: NA
CDR3: CASAPGGIDLETQYF
DNA: TGTGCCAGCGCACCGGGGGGCATAGATTTAGAGACCCAGTACTTC

V: TRBV11-2
size: NA
J: TRBJ2-4
D: NA
CDR3: CASSPGPINIQYF
DNA: TGTGCCAGCAGTCCGGGACCTATCAACATTCAGTACTTC

V: TRBV20-1
size: once
J: TRBJ2-1
D: NA
CDR3: CSAEGAASYNEQFF
DNA: TGCAGTGCAGAGGGAGCGGCCTCCTACAATGAGCAGTTCTTC

V: TRBV6-1
size: many
J: TRBJ2-1
D: NA
CDR3: CASSVNEQFF
DNA: TGTGCCAGCAGTGTAAATGAGCAGTTCTTC

V: TRBV5-1
size: NA
J: TRBJ2-7
D: NA
CDR3: CASSLGIAETYEQYF
DNA: TGCGCCAGCAGCTTGGGAATAGCGGAGACCTACGAGCAGTACTTC

V: TRBV7-2
size: few
J: TRBJ2-2
D: NA
CDR3: CASSSTLSPGELFF
DNA: TGTGCCAGCAGCTCCACCCTTTCGCCCGGGGAGCTGTTTTTT

V: TRBV20-1
size: few
J: TRBJ1-1
D: TRBD1
CDR3: CSATQGAWEAFF
DNA: TGCAGTGCTACACAGGGGGCATGGGAAGCTTTCTTT

V: TRBV7-3
size: few
J: TRBJ2-1
D: TRBD2
CDR3: CASSSLAGTEQFF
DNA: TGTGCCAGCAGCTCTCTAGCGGGAACTGAGCAGTTCTTC

V: TRBV12-3/TRBV12-4
size: many
J: TRBJ2-2
D: NA
CDR3: CALGAGWIPGELFF
DNA: TGTGCCCTGGGGGCAGGGTGGATCCCCGGGGAGCTGTTTTTT

V: TRBV29-1
size: many
J: TRBJ2-7
D: NA
CDR3: CSVARGYEQYF
DNA: TGCAGCGTTGCCCGGGGCTACGAGCAGTACTTC

V: TRBV20-1
size: NA
J: TRBJ1-4
D: NA
CDR3: CSAVGPGNEKLFF
DNA: TGCAGTGCTGTGGGGCCAGGGAACGAAAAACTGTTTTTT

V: TRBV29-1
size: NA
J: TRBJ2-6
D: NA
CDR3: CSASSAGANVLTF
DNA: TGCAGCGCCTCCTCCGCTGGGGCCAACGTCCTGACTTTC

V: TRBV9
size: few
J: TRBJ2-3
D: NA
CDR3: CASSYRPINTDTQYF
DNA: TGTGCCAGCAGCTATAGGCCTATCAACACAGATACGCAGTATTTT

V: TRBV20-1
size: NA
J: TRBJ1-1
D: NA
CDR3: CSARYLPNTEAFF
DNA: TGCAGTGCTAGGTATCTGCCGAACACTGAAGCTTTCTTT

V: TRBV20-1
size: many
J: TRBJ2-7
D: TRBD2
CDR3: CSARDGTSGRNEQYF
DNA: TGCAGTGCTAGAGATGGGACTAGCGGGAGGAACGAGCAGTACTTC

V: TRBV20-1
size: NA
J: TRBJ2-3
D: TRBD2
CDR3: CSASGLAGGDTQYF
DNA: TGCAGTGCTAGCGGACTAGCGGGAGGAGATACGCAGTATTTT

V: TRBV11-2
size: few
J: TRBJ2-5
D: NA
CDR3: CASSLMERRQETQYF
DNA: TGTGCCAGCAGCTTAATGGAACGCAGACAAGAGACCCAGTACTTC

V: TRBV12-3/TRBV12-4
size: few
J: TRBJ2-3
D: NA
CDR3: CASTVTAPTDTQYF
DNA: TGTGCCAGCACCGTTACCGCTCCCACAGATACGCAGTATTTT

V: TRBV30
size: many
J: TRBJ2-5
D: NA
CDR3: CAWSYGGHETQYF
DNA: TGTGCCTGGAGTTACGGGGGGCACGAGACCCAGTACTTC

V: TRBV2
size: few
J: TRBJ1-1
D: NA
CDR3: CASSQEGITEAFF
DNA: TGTGCCAGCAGTCAGGAGGGGATCACTGAAGCTTTCTTT

V: TRBV20-1
size: NA
J: TRBJ2-1
D: NA
CDR3: CSRSSGGLSYNEQFF
DNA: TGCAGCCGGAGTTCCGGCGGGCTATCCTACAATGAGCAGTTCTTC